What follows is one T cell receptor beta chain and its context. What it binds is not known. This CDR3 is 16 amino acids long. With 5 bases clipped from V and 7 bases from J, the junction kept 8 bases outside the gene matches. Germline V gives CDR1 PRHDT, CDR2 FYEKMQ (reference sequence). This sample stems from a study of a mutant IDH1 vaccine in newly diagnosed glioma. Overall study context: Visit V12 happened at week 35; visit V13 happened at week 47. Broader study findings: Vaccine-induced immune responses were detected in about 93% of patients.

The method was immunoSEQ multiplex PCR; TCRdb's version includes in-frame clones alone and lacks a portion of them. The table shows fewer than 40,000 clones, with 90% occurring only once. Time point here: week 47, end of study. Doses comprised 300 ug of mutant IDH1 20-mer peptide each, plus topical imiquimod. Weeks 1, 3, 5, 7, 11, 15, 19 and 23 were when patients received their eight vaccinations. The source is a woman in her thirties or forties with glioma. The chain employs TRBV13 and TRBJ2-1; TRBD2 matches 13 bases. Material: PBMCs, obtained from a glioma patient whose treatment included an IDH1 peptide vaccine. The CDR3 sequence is CASSPYGTSGENEQFF. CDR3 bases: TGTGCCAGCAGCCCGTATGGGACTAGCGGGGAAAATGAGCAGTTCTTC.